A single T cell receptor (beta chain) is shown here with its context. Its cognate antigen is unknown. The sample is drawn from a study of T cell repertoires in cytomegalovirus infection. Study background: CMV epitopes in the study were HLA-C-restricted (recently identified) and HLA-B-restricted (well studied). In public TCR beta signatures, there were indications of both CMV infection and matching HLA type. Whole-study results and caveats: CMV-specific TCR beta clonotypes restricted by HLA-C were the ones dominating the ex vivo response. The cumulative frequency of public TCR beta families identified carriers of CMV plus the relevant HLA.

One entry per CDR3 protein, called by TCRdb with MiXCR from the reads. The sample gives roughly 990,000 distinct CDR3 sequences, roughly 31% of which show up once; about an eighth is in the top ten. V was cut by 7 bases and J by 7 bases, with 10 bases left in between. This CDR3 comprises 11 residues. Germline V gene sequence: CDR1 MGHDK, CDR2 SYGVNS. The chain combines TRBV25-1 with TRBJ1-1, with D perhaps TRBD1 (6 bases). The TCR sequence derives from a human donor in good health (CMV status not recorded). Some clones in this sample may be carry-over from other donors' samples. Material: cultured CD8+ T cells from PBMCs, obtained from culture after CMV antigen stimulation. CDR3 DNA: TGTGCCAGCAAACGGGGGCTTGAAGCTTTCTTT. Protein product: CASKRGLEAFF.